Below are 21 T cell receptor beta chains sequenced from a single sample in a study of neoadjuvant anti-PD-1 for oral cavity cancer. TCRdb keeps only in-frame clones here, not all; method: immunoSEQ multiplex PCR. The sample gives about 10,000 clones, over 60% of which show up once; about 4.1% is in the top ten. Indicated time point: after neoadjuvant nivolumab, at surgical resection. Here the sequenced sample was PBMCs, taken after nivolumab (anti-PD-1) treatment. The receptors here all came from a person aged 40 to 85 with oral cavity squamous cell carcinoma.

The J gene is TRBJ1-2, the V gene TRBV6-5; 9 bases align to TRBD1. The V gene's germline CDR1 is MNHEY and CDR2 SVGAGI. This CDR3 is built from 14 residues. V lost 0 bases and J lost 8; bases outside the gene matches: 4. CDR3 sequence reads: CASSYSGQGGGYTF. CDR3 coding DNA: TGTGCCAGCAGTTACTCGGGACAGGGTGGAGGCTACACCTTC.

CDR3 loop: CASSYGSEQYF. The CDR3 DNA reads TGTGCCAGCAGTTACGGGAGCGAGCAGTACTTC. This sequence joins TRBV6-6 and TRBJ2-7, with D possibly being TRBD2 (5 bases). Germline CDR1 MNHNY, CDR2 SVGAGI (reference sequence). This CDR3 has 11 amino acids. Trimming took 2 bases from V and 6 from J, leaving 5 bases between them.

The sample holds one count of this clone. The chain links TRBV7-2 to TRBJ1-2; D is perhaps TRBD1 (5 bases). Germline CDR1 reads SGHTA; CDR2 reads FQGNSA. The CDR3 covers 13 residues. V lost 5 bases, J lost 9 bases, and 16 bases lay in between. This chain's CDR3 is CASSLVQGRRYTF. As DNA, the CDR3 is TGTGCCAGCAGCCTTGTCCAGGGAAGGCGCTACACCTTC.

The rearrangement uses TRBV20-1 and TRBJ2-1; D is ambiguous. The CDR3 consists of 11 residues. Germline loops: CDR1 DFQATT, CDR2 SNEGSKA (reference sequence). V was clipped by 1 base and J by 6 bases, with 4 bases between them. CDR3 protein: CSARAANEQFF. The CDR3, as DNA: TGCAGTGCTAGAGCCGCCAATGAGCAGTTCTTC.

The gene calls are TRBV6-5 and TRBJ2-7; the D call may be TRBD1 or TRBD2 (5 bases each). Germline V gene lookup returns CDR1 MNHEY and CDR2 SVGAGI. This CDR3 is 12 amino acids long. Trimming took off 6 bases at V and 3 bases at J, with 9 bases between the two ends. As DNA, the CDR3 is TGTGCCAGCAGCCCGGGGCTCTACGAGCAGTACTTC. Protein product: CASSPGLYEQYF.

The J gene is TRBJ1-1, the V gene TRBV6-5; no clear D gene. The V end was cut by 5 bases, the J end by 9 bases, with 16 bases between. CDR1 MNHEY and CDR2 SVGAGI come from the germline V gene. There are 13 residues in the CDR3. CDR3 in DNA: TGTGCCAGCAGTCCCCCTTCCCACTCCAAAGCTTTCTTT. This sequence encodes CASSPPSHSKAFF.

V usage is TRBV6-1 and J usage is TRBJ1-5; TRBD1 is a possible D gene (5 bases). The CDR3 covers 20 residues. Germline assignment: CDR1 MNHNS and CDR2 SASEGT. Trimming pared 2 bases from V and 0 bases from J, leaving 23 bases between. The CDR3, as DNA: TGTGCCAGCAGTGAAATCCCGGGGGGTTTTTTTAAATATAGCAATCAGCCCCAGCATTTT. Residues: CASSEIPGGFFKYSNQPQHF.

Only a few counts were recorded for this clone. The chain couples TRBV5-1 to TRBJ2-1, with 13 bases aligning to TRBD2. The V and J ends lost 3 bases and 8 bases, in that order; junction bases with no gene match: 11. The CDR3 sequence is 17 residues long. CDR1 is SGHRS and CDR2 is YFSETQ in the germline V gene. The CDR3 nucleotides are TGCGCCAGCAGCTCCCAACCAACTAGCGGGGGGGGAGATGAGCAGTTCTTC. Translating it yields CASSSQPTSGGGDEQFF. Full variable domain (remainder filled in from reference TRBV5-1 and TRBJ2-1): KAGVTQTPRYLIKTRGQQVTLSCSPISGHRSVSWYQQTPGQGLQFLFEYFSETQRNKGNFPGRFSGRQFSNSRSEMNVSTLELGDSALYLCASSSQPTSGGGDEQFFGPGTRLTVL.

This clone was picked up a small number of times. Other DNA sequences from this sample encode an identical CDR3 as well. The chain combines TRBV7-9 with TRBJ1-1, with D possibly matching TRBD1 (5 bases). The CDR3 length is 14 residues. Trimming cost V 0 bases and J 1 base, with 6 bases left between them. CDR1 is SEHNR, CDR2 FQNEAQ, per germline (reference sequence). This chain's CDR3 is CASSLAQGNTEAFF. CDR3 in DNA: TGTGCCAGCAGCTTAGCGCAGGGGAACACTGAAGCTTTCTTT.

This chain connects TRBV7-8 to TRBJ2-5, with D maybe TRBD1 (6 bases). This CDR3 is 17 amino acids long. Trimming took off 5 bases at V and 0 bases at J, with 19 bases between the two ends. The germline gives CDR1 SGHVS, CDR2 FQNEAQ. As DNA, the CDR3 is TGTGCCAGCAGCCCCGTGGTAACAGGGTCGTACCAAGAGACCCAGTACTTC. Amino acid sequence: CASSPVVTGSYQETQYF.

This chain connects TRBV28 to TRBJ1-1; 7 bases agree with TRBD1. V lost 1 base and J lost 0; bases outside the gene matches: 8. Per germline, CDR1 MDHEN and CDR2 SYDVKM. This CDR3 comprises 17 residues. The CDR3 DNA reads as TGTGCCAGCAGTTTATCCTTAGGGGGCGGACTGAACACTGAAGCTTTCTTT. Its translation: CASSLSLGGGLNTEAFF.

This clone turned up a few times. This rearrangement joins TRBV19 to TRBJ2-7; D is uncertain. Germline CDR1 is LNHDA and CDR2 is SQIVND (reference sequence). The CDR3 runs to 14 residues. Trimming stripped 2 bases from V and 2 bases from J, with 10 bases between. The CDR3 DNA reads TGTGCCAGTAGTATAAAGGGATCAACCTACGAGCAGTACTTC. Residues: CASSIKGSTYEQYF. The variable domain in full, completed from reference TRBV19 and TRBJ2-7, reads DGGITQSPKYLFRKEGQNVTLSCEQNLNHDAMYWYRQDPGQGLRLIYYSQIVNDFQKGDIAEGYSVSREKKESFPLTVTSAQKNPTAFYLCASSIKGSTYEQYFGPGTRLTVT.

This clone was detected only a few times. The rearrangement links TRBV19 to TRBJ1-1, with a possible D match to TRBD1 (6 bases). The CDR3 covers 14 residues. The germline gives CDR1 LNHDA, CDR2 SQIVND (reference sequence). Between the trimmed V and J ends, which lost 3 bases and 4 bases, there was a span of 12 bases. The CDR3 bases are TGTGCCAGTAGTATCGGACAGAAAGGCACTGAAGCTTTCTTT. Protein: CASSIGQKGTEAFF.

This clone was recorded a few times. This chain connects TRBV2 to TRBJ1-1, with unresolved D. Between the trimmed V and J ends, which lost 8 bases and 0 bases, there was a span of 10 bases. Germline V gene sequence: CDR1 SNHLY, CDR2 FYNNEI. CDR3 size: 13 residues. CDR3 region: CASGGRVNTEAFF. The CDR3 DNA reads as TGTGCCAGCGGTGGTAGGGTGAACACTGAAGCTTTCTTT.

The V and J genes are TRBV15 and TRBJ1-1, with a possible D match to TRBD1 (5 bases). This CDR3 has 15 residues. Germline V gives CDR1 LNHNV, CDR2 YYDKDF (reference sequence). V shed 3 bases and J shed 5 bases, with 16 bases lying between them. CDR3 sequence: CATSSEGRQRTEAFF. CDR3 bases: TGTGCCACCAGCAGTGAGGGACGGCAAAGGACTGAAGCTTTCTTT.

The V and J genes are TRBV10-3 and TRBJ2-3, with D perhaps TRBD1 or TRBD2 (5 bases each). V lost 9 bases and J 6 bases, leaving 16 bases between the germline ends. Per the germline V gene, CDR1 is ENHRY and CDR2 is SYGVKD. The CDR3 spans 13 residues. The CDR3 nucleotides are TGTGCCATGTCCCGGGACCTGGGGGATACGCAGTATTTT. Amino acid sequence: CAMSRDLGDTQYF.

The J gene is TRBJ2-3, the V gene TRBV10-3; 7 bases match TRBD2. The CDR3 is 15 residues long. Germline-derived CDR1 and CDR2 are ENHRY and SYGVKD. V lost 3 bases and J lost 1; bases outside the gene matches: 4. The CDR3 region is CAISDRGEGTDTQYF. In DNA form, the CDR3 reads TGTGCCATCAGTGACCGGGGGGAGGGCACAGATACGCAGTATTTT.

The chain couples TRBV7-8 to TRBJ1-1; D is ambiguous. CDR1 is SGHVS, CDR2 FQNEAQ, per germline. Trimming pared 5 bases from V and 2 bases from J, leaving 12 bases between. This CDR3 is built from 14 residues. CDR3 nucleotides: TGTGCCAGCAGCGTAATCCAGAGCAACACTGAAGCTTTCTTT. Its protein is CASSVIQSNTEAFF.

The CDR3 spells CASSRTGDGQPQHF. For the CDR3, the DNA is TGTGCCAGCAGTCGGACAGGGGACGGTCAGCCCCAGCATTTT. V gene TRBV6-5 combines with J gene TRBJ1-5; 9 bases line up with TRBD1. The CDR3 has 14 amino acids. Losses at the gene ends were 5 bases for V and 6 bases for J; bases not matched to a gene: 5. Germline V gene lookup returns CDR1 MNHEY and CDR2 SVGAGI.

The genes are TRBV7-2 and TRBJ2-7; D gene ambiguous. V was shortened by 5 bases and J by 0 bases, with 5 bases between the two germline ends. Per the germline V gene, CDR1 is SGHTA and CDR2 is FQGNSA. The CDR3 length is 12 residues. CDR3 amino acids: CASSPNSYEQYF. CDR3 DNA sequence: TGTGCCAGCAGCCCCAACTCCTACGAGCAGTACTTC.

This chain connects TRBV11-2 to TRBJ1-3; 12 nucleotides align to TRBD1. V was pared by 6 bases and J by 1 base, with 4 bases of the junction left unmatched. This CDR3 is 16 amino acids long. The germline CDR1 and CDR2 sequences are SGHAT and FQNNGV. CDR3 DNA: TGTGCCAGCAGAACGGGACAGGGGGCGTCTGGAAACACCATATATTTT. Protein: CASRTGQGASGNTIYF.